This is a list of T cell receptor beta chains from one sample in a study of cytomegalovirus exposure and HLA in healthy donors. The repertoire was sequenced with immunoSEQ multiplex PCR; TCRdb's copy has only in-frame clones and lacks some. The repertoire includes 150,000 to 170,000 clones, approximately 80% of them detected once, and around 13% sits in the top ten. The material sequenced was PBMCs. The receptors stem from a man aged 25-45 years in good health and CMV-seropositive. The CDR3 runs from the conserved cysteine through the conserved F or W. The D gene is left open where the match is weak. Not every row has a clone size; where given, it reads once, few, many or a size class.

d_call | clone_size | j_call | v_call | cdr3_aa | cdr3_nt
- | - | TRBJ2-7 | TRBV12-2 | CASRPYRDRAYEQYF | TGTGCAAGTCGCCCATACCGGGACAGGGCCTACGAGCAGTACTTC
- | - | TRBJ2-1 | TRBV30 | CAWSVRDEQFF | TGTGCCTGGAGTGTACGGGATGAGCAGTTCTTC
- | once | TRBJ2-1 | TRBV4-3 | CASSYDRSNNEQFF | TGCGCCAGCAGCTACGACAGGTCTAACAATGAGCAGTTCTTC
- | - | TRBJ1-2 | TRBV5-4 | CASSSPTSYGYTF | TGTGCCAGCAGCTCACCCACTAGCTATGGCTACACCTTC
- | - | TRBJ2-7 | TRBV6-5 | CASSSNRAPYEQYF | TGTGCCAGCAGTTCAAACAGGGCCCCCTACGAGCAGTACTTC
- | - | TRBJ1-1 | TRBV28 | CASSFPDEAFF | TGTGCCAGCAGTTTTCCAGATGAAGCTTTCTTT
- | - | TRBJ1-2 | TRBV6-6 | CASSLNYGYTF | TGTGCCAGCAGCCTTAACTATGGCTACACCTTC
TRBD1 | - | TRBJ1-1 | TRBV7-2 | CASSLLGQGIMNTEAFF | TGTGCCAGCAGCTTGCTGGGACAGGGCATTATGAACACTGAAGCTTTCTTT
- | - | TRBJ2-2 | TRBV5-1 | CASSLGFPEGELFF | TGCGCCAGCAGCTTGGGGTTCCCTGAGGGGGAGCTGTTTTTT
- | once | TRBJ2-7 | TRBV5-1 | CASSLRAGYEQYF | TGCGCCAGCAGCTTGCGAGCCGGCTACGAGCAGTACTTC
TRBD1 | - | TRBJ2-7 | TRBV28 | CASSPGQGAYEQYF | TGTGCCAGCAGTCCGGGACAGGGGGCCTACGAGCAGTACTTC
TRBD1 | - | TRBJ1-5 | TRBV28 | CASSGTGRHQPQHF | TGTGCCAGCAGTGGGACAGGGCGCCATCAGCCCCAGCATTTT
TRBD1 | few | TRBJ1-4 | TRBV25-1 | CASSEAGTGITEKLFF | TGTGCCAGCAGTGAAGCCGGGACAGGCATTACGGAAAAACTGTTTTTT
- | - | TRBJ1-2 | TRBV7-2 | CASALGRSGGYTF | TGTGCCAGCGCCCTCGGGAGGTCTGGTGGCTACACCTTC
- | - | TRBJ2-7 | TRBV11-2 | CASSPLPKDYEQYF | TGTGCCAGCAGCCCCCTCCCTAAAGACTACGAGCAGTACTTC
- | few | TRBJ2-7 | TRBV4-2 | CASSQSRRDEQYF | TGTGCCAGCAGCCAATCAAGGAGAGACGAGCAGTACTTC
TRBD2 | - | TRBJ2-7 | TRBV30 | CAWSGLAASYEQYF | TGTGCCTGGAGTGGACTAGCGGCCTCCTACGAGCAGTACTTC
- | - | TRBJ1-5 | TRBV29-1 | CSVGVRNQPQHF | TGCAGCGTTGGCGTCAGGAATCAGCCCCAGCATTTT
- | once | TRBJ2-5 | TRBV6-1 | CASSEASYQETQYF | TGTGCCAGCAGTGAAGCTTCTTACCAAGAGACCCAGTACTTC
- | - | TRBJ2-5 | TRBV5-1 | CASSLWAKETQYF | TGCGCCAGCAGCTTGTGGGCGAAAGAGACCCAGTACTTC
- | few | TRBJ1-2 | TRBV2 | CASSEPWGGGYGYTF | TGTGCCAGCAGTGAACCGTGGGGGGGCGGTTATGGCTACACCTTC
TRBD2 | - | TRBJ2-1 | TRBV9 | CASSVAQSGTGNEQFF | TGTGCCAGCAGCGTAGCTCAGAGCGGGACGGGCAATGAGCAGTTCTTC
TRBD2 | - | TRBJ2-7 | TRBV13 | CASREAGGGYEQYF | TGTGCCAGCAGGGAGGCGGGAGGGGGCTACGAGCAGTACTTC
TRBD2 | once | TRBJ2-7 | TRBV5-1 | CASSLRLAGSYEQYF | TGCGCCAGCAGCTTAAGACTAGCGGGGTCCTACGAGCAGTACTTC